What follows are 12 T cell receptor beta chains derived from one specimen sequenced in a study of beta chain features in type 1 diabetes. Overall study findings and caveats: A moderate, significant TCRB CDR3 shortening appeared in type 1 diabetes across four CD4+ subsets.

Expressed TCRB transcripts were sequenced after all isolated RNA was converted to cDNA. TCRdb keeps only in-frame clones here, not all; method: immunoSEQ multiplex PCR. The profile shows tens of thousands of clones, under 45% of them singletons. No antigen is known for these receptors. The specimen sequenced was Tregs from blood. These receptors were taken from a man aged 25 to 45 with type 1 diabetes.

The chain joins TRBV27 to TRBJ2-1; 8 bases align to TRBD1. From germline, CDR1 is MNHEY and CDR2 SMNVEV (reference sequence). There are 14 residues in the CDR3. With V trimmed by 6 bases and J by 12 bases, 13 bases remained unmatched. The CDR3 sequence is CASSRDFGQGRQFF. As DNA, the CDR3 is TGTGCCAGCAGCCGAGACTTCGGACAGGGACGGCAGTTCTTC.

The chain uses TRBV11-3 and TRBJ1-1; no definite D call. Germline assignment: CDR1 SGHNT and CDR2 YENEEA. The CDR3 is 13 residues long. With 4 bases removed from V and 1 base from J, the gap between germline ends came to 7 bases. CDR3 amino acids: CASSYTENTEAFF. Written as DNA, the CDR3 is TGTGCCAGCAGCTATACAGAGAACACTGAAGCTTTCTTT.

In this sample, this clone turned up a few times. The CDR3 nucleotides are TGTGCCAGCAGTTCGTCCAGGTCCCCGATTGGGACCCAGTACTTC. This sequence encodes CASSSSRSPIGTQYF. The chain recombines TRBV27 with TRBJ2-5; D unresolved. Germline values: CDR1 MNHEY, CDR2 SMNVEV (reference sequence). The CDR3 runs 15 residues. V was clipped by 4 bases and J by 7 bases, with 19 bases between them.

This clone was recorded only once. Other DNA sequences in this specimen translate into the identical CDR3. V gene TRBV9 combines with J gene TRBJ2-2, with 10 bases fitting TRBD2. Germline V gene lookup returns CDR1 SGDLS and CDR2 YYNGEE. V dropped 0 bases and J dropped 6; count of bases not matched to a gene: 2. The CDR3 contains 15 residues. CDR3 bases: TGTGCCAGCAGCGTAGTAGCGGGAGGCCCCGGGGAGCTGTTTTTT. It is translated as CASSVVAGGPGELFF.

The sample holds a few counts of this clone. V and J are TRBV7-2 and TRBJ2-7, with 9 bases fitting TRBD2. Germline V gives CDR1 SGHTA, CDR2 FQGNSA. The V and J ends lost 5 bases and 7 bases, in that order; junction bases with no gene match: 15. CDR3 length: 16 residues. CDR3 DNA sequence: TGTGCCAGCAGCGCCCTTAGCGGGAGTATATCTGGAGAGCAGTACTTC. Encoded protein: CASSALSGSISGEQYF.

V gene TRBV5-1 combines with J gene TRBJ2-1; 9 nucleotides match TRBD2. Looked up from germline, CDR1 is SGHRS and CDR2 is YFSETQ. This CDR3 comprises 14 residues. The V gene end was trimmed by 4 bases and the J gene end by 10 bases; junction bases not matched to a gene: 9. The CDR3 nucleotides read TGCGCCAGCAGCCCAGGACTAGCGAAGGAGGAGCAGTTCTTC. Encoded protein: CASSPGLAKEEQFF.

This clone has just a few counts. This chain links TRBV6-1 with TRBJ2-1; TRBD2 agrees at 11 bases. The CDR3 sequence is 15 residues long. Germline assignment: CDR1 MNHNS and CDR2 SASEGT. The trim removed 4 bases at V and 3 bases at J, leaving 2 bases unmatched. CDR3 coding DNA: TGTGCCAGCAGTGTTAGCGGGAGGGTCTACAATGAGCAGTTCTTC. It yields the protein CASSVSGRVYNEQFF.

This chain links TRBV5-1 with TRBJ2-7; TRBD2 matches at 11 bases. In germline, CDR1 is SGHRS, CDR2 YFSETQ. V dropped 0 bases and J dropped 3; count of bases not matched to a gene: 2. The CDR3 spans 15 residues. CDR3 amino acids: CASSLATSGIYEQYF. CDR3 nucleotide sequence: TGCGCCAGCAGCTTGGCGACTAGCGGGATCTACGAGCAGTACTTC.

This chain uses TRBV4-3 with TRBJ2-1; D may be TRBD2 (5 bases). The V end was cut by 0 bases, the J end by 4 bases, with 7 bases between. From germline, CDR1 is LGHNA and CDR2 YSLEER. The CDR3 consists of 14 residues. CDR3 protein: CASSQDRDYNEQFF. The CDR3 DNA sequence: TGCGCCAGCAGCCAAGATCGGGATTACAATGAGCAGTTCTTC.

This clone was seen only a few times. This chain links TRBV4-3 with TRBJ2-3, with 7 positions matching TRBD2. CDR3 length equals 14 residues. J lost 6 bases, V lost 3 bases, and 6 bases had no gene match. Per germline, CDR1 LGHNA and CDR2 YSLEER. The CDR3 loop is CASSQSHGRDTQYF. As DNA, the CDR3 is TGCGCCAGCAGCCAGTCACACGGGAGGGATACGCAGTATTTT.

The chain couples TRBV19 to TRBJ1-5, with 9 bases that match TRBD1. Germline-derived CDR1 and CDR2 are LNHDA and SQIVND (reference sequence). The CDR3 has 15 amino acids. The V and J ends lost 4 bases and 0 bases, in that order; junction bases with no gene match: 1. The CDR3 DNA is TGTGCCAGTAGTAGGACAGGGGTTAGCAATCAGCCCCAGCATTTT. This gives the protein CASSRTGVSNQPQHF. The full variable domain, completed using reference TRBV19 and TRBJ1-5, is DGGITQSPKYLFRKEGQNVTLSCEQNLNHDAMYWYRQDPGQGLRLIYYSQIVNDFQKGDIAEGYSVSREKKESFPLTVTSAQKNPTAFYLCASSRTGVSNQPQHFGDGTRLSIL.

This sequence joins TRBV6-1 and TRBJ2-1; 8 nucleotides agree with TRBD1. This CDR3 contains 14 residues. The V and J ends lost 7 bases and 6 bases, in that order; junction bases with no gene match: 8. CDR1 and CDR2 (germline): MNHNS, SASEGT. The CDR3 protein is CASTDRAQGNEQFF. CDR3 nucleotide sequence: TGTGCCAGCACGGACAGGGCCCAGGGCAATGAGCAGTTCTTC.